In this sample, the clone carrying this T cell receptor beta chain turned up many times. Its antigen is unknown. TCRdb independently ran MiXCR on the reads; one entry per CDR3 protein. Among 70,000 or so distinct CDR3 sequences, under 25% were seen once, and the ten largest hold 8% to 9%. The data originate from a study of type 1 regulatory T cells. Overall study context: T-allo10 is a Tr1-enriched, alloantigen-specific CD4 T cell product made in vitro.

The CDR3 consists of 14 residues. The germline V gene has CDR1 MNHEY and CDR2 SMNVEV (reference sequence). Germline trimming cut 5 bases from V and 0 bases from J; bases unmatched to any gene: 3. Study conclusions and caveats: Type 1 regulatory T cells had a more restricted TCR repertoire than non-type 1 regulatory T cells.

The V call is TRBV27, the J call TRBJ2-7; 8 bases fit TRBD1. This TCR was recovered from a human donor in good health. Sequencing input: cultured type 1 regulatory T (Tr1) cells, either the whole culture or a sorted fraction (not recorded which). CDR3 region: CASSRQGSSYEQYF. In DNA form, the CDR3 reads TGTGCCAGCAGTCGACAGGGGAGCTCCTACGAGCAGTACTTC.